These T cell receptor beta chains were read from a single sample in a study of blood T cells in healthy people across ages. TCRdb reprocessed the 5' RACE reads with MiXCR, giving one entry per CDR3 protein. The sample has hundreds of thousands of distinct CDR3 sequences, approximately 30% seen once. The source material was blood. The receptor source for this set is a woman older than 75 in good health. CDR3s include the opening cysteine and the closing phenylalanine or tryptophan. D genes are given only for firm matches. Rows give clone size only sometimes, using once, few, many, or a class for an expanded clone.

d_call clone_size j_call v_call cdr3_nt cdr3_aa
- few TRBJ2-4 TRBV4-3 TGCGCCAGCAGCCAAGTAGTAGGCTGGAGTGAGCAGTACTTC CASSQVVGWSEQYF
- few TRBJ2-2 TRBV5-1 TGCGCCAGCAGCCCCCTGGGCAGGGAGAGTACCGGGGAGCTGTTTTTT CASSPLGRESTGELFF
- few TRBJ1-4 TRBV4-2 TGTGCCAGCAGCCGCTATACGGCAGCTAATGAAAAACTGTTTTTT CASSRYTAANEKLFF
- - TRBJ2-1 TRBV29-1 TGCAGCGTTGACAGGGGAGAGACCCAGTTCTTC CSVDRGETQFF
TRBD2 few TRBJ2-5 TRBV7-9 TGTGCCAGCAGCGTGCCCCTCGGGGGGGCAGAGACCCAGTACTTC CASSVPLGGAETQYF
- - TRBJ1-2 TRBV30 TGTGCCTGGAATAGGCAAACAGGGACTAACTATGGCTACACCTTC CAWNRQTGTNYGYTF
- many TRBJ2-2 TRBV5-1 TGCGCCAGCAGCCGGCCGTCCGGGACGAACACCGGGGAGCTGTTTTTT CASSRPSGTNTGELFF
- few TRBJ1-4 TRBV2 TGTGCCAGCAGGGACCCAGGAAATGAAAAACTGTTTTTT CASRDPGNEKLFF
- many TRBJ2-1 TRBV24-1 TGTGCCACCAGCAAATCCGGGGGCCCCTACAATGAGCAGTTCTTC CATSKSGGPYNEQFF
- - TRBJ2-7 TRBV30 TGTGCCTGGAGTGTACGGCGGACCGCGAGCTCCTACGAGCAGTACTTC CAWSVRRTASSYEQYF
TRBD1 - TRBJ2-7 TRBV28 TGTGCCAGCAGACCGGGACAGGGAATAGGCGAGCAGTACTTC CASRPGQGIGEQYF
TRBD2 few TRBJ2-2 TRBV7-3 TGTGCCAGCAGAATGACCGGGACTAGCGGGGTCACCGGGGAGCTGTTTTTT CASRMTGTSGVTGELFF
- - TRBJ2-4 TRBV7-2 TGTGCCAGCAGCCTCGAGGGGGTGGCCGAAAACATTCAGTACTTC CASSLEGVAENIQYF
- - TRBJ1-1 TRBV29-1 TGCAGCGCTCGAACCGTTGGGGGCGCGGGGACTGAAGCTTTCTTT CSARTVGGAGTEAFF
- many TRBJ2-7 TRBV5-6 TGTGCCAGCAGCTTGGATCCTCGCGGGTCCTACGAGCAGTACTTC CASSLDPRGSYEQYF
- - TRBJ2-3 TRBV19 TGTGCCAGTAGTCTACAGGGCACAGATACGCACTATTTT CASSLQGTDTHYF